This T cell receptor beta chain was sequenced for a study of blood T cell repertoires in COVID-19. Overall study context: Spain, Italy and the United States supplied samples that represented acute and convalescent COVID-19. In each case, the material was cDNA or gDNA derived from T cells, B-cell-depleted T cells, or PBMCs.

This CDR3 spans 12 amino acids. Germline values: CDR1 MDHEN, CDR2 SYDVKM. Trimming cost V 6 bases and J 8 bases, with 10 bases left between them. Original handling: Reference gene primer amplification gave nucleated cell count estimates. The method was immunoSEQ multiplex PCR; TCRdb's version includes in-frame clones alone and lacks a portion of them. The DNA gave D and trimming, while V, J and clone size come from that table. This sample has about 320,000 clones; around 90% occur once, and the top ten carry 5% to 5.5%. For recovered donors of Cohort 3, there were two negative PCRs, clearance, or symptom resolution.

Sequencing input: PBMCs or T cells enriched from blood (not recorded which). The receptor was derived from a man in his sixties who had recovered from COVID-19. This sequence joins TRBV28 and TRBJ1-4; no definite D call. The CDR3 DNA reads as TGTGCCAGCAGATTTGGCGGGGAAAAACTGTTTTTT. It codes for CASRFGGEKLFF. Looking up the rest from reference TRBV28 and TRBJ1-4 gives the full variable domain: DVKVTQSSRYLVKRTGEKVFLECVQDMDHENMFWYRQDPGLGLRLIYFSYDVKMKEKGDIPEGYSVSREKKERFSLILESASTNQTSMYLCASRFGGEKLFFGSGTQLSVL.